Shown below are 16 T cell receptor beta chains from a single sample sequenced in a study of T cells in Graves' hyperthyroidism and ophthalmopathy (dated by TCRdb to about 2019). Library creation used multiplex PCR. The run used an Illumina HiSeq 2000. The TCR beta CDR3 regions were amplified from RNA transcripts. The first round of RT-PCR for the TCR CDR3 was performed with the HTBI primer set and the Qiagen OneStep RT-PCR kit. Through fastp at Q25 and MiXCR, TCRdb rebuilt clones from the public reads, retaining in-frame beta chains. Identical CDR3 protein sequences are pooled into one entry, listed with their most common genes and DNA. This sample gives hundreds of thousands of distinct CDR3 sequences in total; more than 45% of them show up just once. The leading ten clones occupy approximately 8.2% of the sample. The sequencing sample was made of peripheral blood or thyroid tissue (not recorded which). These receptors all stem from a woman aged 18-30 years with Graves' hyperthyroidism. Donor details come from another sample of the same person, matched by shared clones.

This clonotype occurred many times. J is TRBJ1-2 and V is TRBV7-6; TRBD1 might be the D (6 bases). The V end was cut by 5 bases, the J end by 3 bases, with 7 bases between. This CDR3 comprises 12 residues. Germline loops: CDR1 SGHVS, CDR2 FNYEAQ. CDR3 protein: CASSRGDYGYTF. In DNA, the CDR3 is TGTGCCAGCAGCAGGGGGGACTATGGCTACACCTTC.

The chain uses TRBV4-2 and TRBJ1-2; TRBD1 matches 7 bases. The CDR3 consists of 16 residues. The trim removed 4 bases at V and 6 bases at J, leaving 14 bases unmatched. Germline lookup yields CDR1 LGHNA and CDR2 YNFKEQ. CDR3: CASSRRQGVNEHGYTF. CDR3 nucleotides: TGTGCCAGCAGCCGACGACAGGGCGTGAATGAGCATGGCTACACCTTC.

This clonotype was seen a handful of times. The chain is built from TRBV12-3 or TRBV12-4 and TRBJ1-1; 10 bases fit TRBD1. V was clipped by 6 bases and J by 3 bases; unmatched bases: 7. The CDR3 loop spans 15 amino acids. CDR3 coding DNA: TGTGCCAGCAGCCATGACAGGGGGCGTGACACTGAAGCTTTCTTT. Translated, it gives CASSHDRGRDTEAFF.

This clonotype was observed many times. This chain connects TRBV10-3 to TRBJ1-5; D ambiguous. The germline V gene has CDR1 ENHRY and CDR2 SYGVKD. The CDR3 loop spans 15 amino acids. Trimming shortened V by 3 bases and J by 6 bases, and 15 bases separated the two germline ends. In DNA form, the CDR3 reads TGTGCCATCAGTGAACAGCTCGGCGGCGGTCAGCCCCAGCATTTT. Protein sequence: CAISEQLGGGQPQHF.

The gene calls are TRBV29-1 and TRBJ2-7; D unresolved. Trimming left V 8 bases short and J 2 bases short, with 13 bases between. CDR3 length equals 12 residues. The germline V gene encodes CDR1 SQVTM and CDR2 ANQGSEA. The CDR3 DNA reads TGCAGCCAAGGTCGACGAACCTACGAGCAGTACTTC. This translates into CSQGRRTYEQYF.

Notes on this clonotype: The conserved phenylalanine or tryptophan is not found at the CDR3 terminus, so this likely reflects a read error. The DNA is left out, because the CDR3 cannot be placed on it with certainty; the CDR3 is given as TCRdb lists it. J is TRBJ1-2 and V is TRBV20-1; TRBD1, the table's D call, lacks a check against the DNA. Ends included, the CDR3 has 12 residues. Per germline, CDR1 DFQATT and CDR2 SNEGSKA (reference sequence). The CDR3 protein is CSARVGTGESFY.

The rearrangement joins TRBV4-1 to TRBJ2-7; D ambiguous. V lost 3 bases, J lost 4 bases, and 19 bases lay in between. Per germline, CDR1 MGHRA and CDR2 YSYEKL. The CDR3 consists of 16 residues. The chain's CDR3 is CASSQSTVELGYEQYF. Here the CDR3 DNA reads TGCGCCAGCAGCCAGTCGACGGTTGAGCTAGGATACGAGCAGTACTTC.

This clonotype was seen at least ten times. For the CDR3, the DNA is TGTGCCAGCAGTTTCTCTAGCGGGCTTCCTATCTCGTACTTC. As protein: CASSFSSGLPISYF. The chain couples TRBV2 to TRBJ2-7; 8 nucleotides align to TRBD2. Germline V gives CDR1 SNHLY, CDR2 FYNNEI. Trimming removed 5 bases from V and 12 bases from J; junction bases left unmatched: 15. The CDR3 has 14 residues.

The V and J genes are TRBV7-1 and TRBJ1-4, with a weak D call TRBD1 (5 bases). TRBV7-1 is flagged as an ORF with uncertain function. V was cut by 3 bases and J by 5 bases, with 10 bases left in between. CDR3 length: 14 amino acids. The CDR3 DNA reads as TGTGCCAGCAGCTCGGACACCCAGAATGAAAAACTGTTTTTT. It translates to CASSSDTQNEKLFF.

This clonotype appeared a few times. V and J are TRBV24-1 and TRBJ2-2, with TRBD2 matching 7 bases. Germline-derived CDR1 and CDR2 are KGHDR and SFDVKD. The V and J ends lost 4 bases and 1 base, in that order; junction bases with no gene match: 8. The CDR3 runs to 17 residues. CDR3 sequence: CATSDPLRGKNTGELFF. DNA of the CDR3: TGTGCCACCAGTGACCCTTTGCGGGGGAAGAACACCGGGGAGCTGTTTTTT.

A few counts support this clonotype. The rearrangement links TRBV15 to TRBJ2-7; tentatively, D is TRBD1 or TRBD2 (5 bases each). There are 16 residues in the CDR3. Germline V CDR1 and CDR2: LNHNV, YYDKDF (reference sequence). Trimming removed 6 bases at V and 3 bases at J, with 21 bases between. The CDR3 is CATSGSRQGGSYEQYF. The CDR3 region has the DNA TGTGCCACCAGTGGTAGTCGGCAGGGTGGGAGCTACGAGCAGTACTTC.

This clonotype was seen many times. This chain joins TRBV25-1 and TRBJ2-7; D is unresolved. CDR3 length: 14 amino acids. Trimming took 6 bases from V and 9 from J, leaving 21 bases between them. CDR1 and CDR2 (germline): MGHDK, SYGVNS. The CDR3 coding sequence is TGTGCCAGCAGGTCCGAGATGGATGGAACAGTGCAGTACTTC. It encodes CASRSEMDGTVQYF.

The chain combines TRBV19 with TRBJ1-1; D might be TRBD1 (5 bases). V was pared by 3 bases and J by 7 bases, with 15 bases between. Looked up from germline, CDR1 is LNHDA and CDR2 is SQIVND (reference sequence). The CDR3 runs to 14 residues. Here the CDR3 DNA reads TGTGCCAGTAGTATCATGTATGGGGCGGGTGAAGCTTTCTTT. It specifies CASSIMYGAGEAFF.

The genes are TRBV7-9 and TRBJ2-7; possible D gene TRBD1, 7 bases. Germline CDR1 SEHNR, CDR2 FQNEAQ (reference sequence). The CDR3 is made up of 13 amino acids. V dropped 5 bases and J dropped 5 bases, with 13 bases sitting between them. This CDR3 is CASSPTGRNEQYF. In DNA, the CDR3 is TGTGCCAGCAGCCCGACAGGGAGGAACGAGCAGTACTTC.

This clonotype appeared many times. The chain joins TRBV29-1 to TRBJ1-4; 10 bases map to TRBD1. V lost 6 bases to trimming and J lost 7 bases; unmatched junction nucleotides: 5. This CDR3 has 13 residues. Looked up from germline, CDR1 is SQVTM and CDR2 is ANQGSEA. CDR3 in DNA: TGCAGCGTGGTGGGGACAGGGGCTGAAAAACTGTTTTTT. Its translation is CSVVGTGAEKLFF.

The chain joins TRBV7-2 to TRBJ1-5; no definite D call. This CDR3 spans 15 amino acids. Germline V gene lookup returns CDR1 SGHTA and CDR2 FQGNSA. V was cut by 5 bases and J by 4 bases, with 15 bases left in between. For the CDR3, the DNA is TGTGCCAGCAGCCCGGGCCCGGGAGGGAATCAGCCCCAGCATTTT. Translated, it gives CASSPGPGGNQPQHF.